The T cell receptor beta chain described here comes from a study of T cell responses to AZD1222 COVID-19 vaccine. Study-wide points: Spike-specific TCR repertoires showed rising breadth and depth after two AZD1222 doses. Most donors were white British, females outnumbered males, and clonal diversity was possibly underestimated.

This table comes from immunoSEQ multiplex PCR, and its TCRdb copy is limited to in-frame clones, with some not included. Its table lists 150,000 or so clones. As regards this clone: Its antigen is as yet unknown.

Germline CDR1 SEHNR, CDR2 FQNEAQ (reference sequence). The CDR3 is 15 residues long. Trimming removed 5 bases from V and 8 bases from J, with 18 bases in between. The material sequenced was peripheral blood. The chain is built from TRBV7-9 and TRBJ1-4; no firm D call. This clonotype originated in an adult in good health. CDR3 in amino acids: CASSPLFGREEKLFF. As DNA, the CDR3 is TGTGCCAGCAGCCCCCTGTTTGGGAGGGAGGAAAAACTGTTTTTT.